The 18 T cell receptor beta chains below all came from one sample that was sequenced in a study of metastatic and nonmetastatic thyroid tumors. TCRdb recomputed clones from the PCR reads via MiXCR. Among 91,000 or so clones listed, 9.5% to 15% were seen once. All patients were untreated before thyroid surgery. Sequencing used blood. The receptors derive from a female donor with papillary thyroid cancer or a benign thyroid nodule (not recorded which). Some clones in this sample may be carry-over from other donors' samples.

The chain has TRBV7-3 and TRBJ2-3, with D perhaps TRBD1 (6 bases). This CDR3 has 16 amino acids. Germline loops: CDR1 SGHTA, CDR2 FQGTGA. V lost 7 bases, J lost 4 bases, and 21 bases lay in between. The CDR3 reads CASTDTWTVPSDTQYF. The CDR3 DNA sequence: TGTGCCAGCACCGACACCTGGACAGTTCCTTCAGATACGCAGTATTTT.

This clone was picked up many times. V and J are TRBV4-3 and TRBJ1-6; tentatively, D is TRBD1 (5 bases). The V and J ends lost 5 bases and 6 bases respectively, with 14 bases between them. Germline V gene sequence: CDR1 LGHNA, CDR2 YSLEER. This CDR3 has 15 amino acids. The CDR3 DNA reads as TGCGCCAGCAGCTCCCGTTGGGGCGGTAATTCACCCCTCCACTTT. Translated: CASSSRWGGNSPLHF.

In this sample, this clone turned up many times. V usage is TRBV28 and J usage is TRBJ2-7; unclear D gene. Trimming stripped 5 bases from V and 3 bases from J, with 5 bases between. The CDR3 is 11 amino acids. CDR1 is MDHEN and CDR2 is SYDVKM in the germline V gene. The CDR3 reads CASSVSYEQYF. The CDR3 DNA reads as TGTGCCAGCAGTGTTAGCTACGAGCAGTACTTC.

This clone was counted only a few times. Given a much more abundant clone one base away, this may be a read error. The chain has TRBV28 and TRBJ2-6; the D call may be TRBD1 or TRBD2 (5 bases each). This CDR3 comprises 15 residues. In germline, CDR1 is MDHEN, CDR2 SYDVKM. The CDR3 region is CASSLPATGANVMTF. The CDR3, as DNA: TGTGCCAGCAGTTTACCGGCTACCGGGGCCAACGTCATGACTTTC.

CDR3 residues: CASSMVGQGNEKLFF. DNA of the CDR3: TGTGCCAGCAGCATGGTGGGACAGGGGAATGAAAAACTGTTTTTT. This chain uses TRBV5-6 with TRBJ1-4; 10 bases align to TRBD1. The CDR3 is 15 residues long. J lost 5 bases, V lost 4 bases, and 5 bases had no gene match. CDR1 and CDR2 from the germline V gene are SGHDT and YYEEEE.

Many counts were recorded for this clone. CDR3 in amino acids: CSASPGGPGTEAFF. CDR3 DNA: TGCAGTGCTAGCCCCGGGGGGCCGGGGACTGAAGCTTTCTTT. This rearrangement joins TRBV20-1 to TRBJ1-1; TRBD1 is a possible D gene (6 bases). V gave up 3 bases and J gave up 5 bases, with 16 bases separating them. Germline V gene data show CDR1 as DFQATT and CDR2 as SNEGSKA (reference sequence). The CDR3 extends over 14 amino acids.

The sample holds a few counts of this clone. One end of the junction does not line up with germline, which may come from a read error. This chain links TRBV20-1 with TRBJ2-7; 7 positions agree with TRBD1. Germline assignment: CDR1 DFQATT and CDR2 SNEGSKA (reference sequence). The CDR3 has 14 residues. As DNA, the CDR3 is TGCAGTGCTGATCCGGGACAGTGGGGGTACGATCAGTACTTC. Residues: CSADPGQWGYDQYF.

Of note for this clone: This may stem from a read error, because a much larger clone lies one nucleotide away. The genes are TRBV7-6 and TRBJ1-5, with TRBD1 matching over 7 bases. The J call may be incorrect, as the DNA end agrees better with TRBJ2-3. This CDR3 has 14 residues. CDR1 is SGHVS and CDR2 is FNYEAQ in the germline V gene. The CDR3 here is CASRTGQHNQPQYF. The CDR3 bases are TGTGCCAGCAGGACGGGACAGCACAATCAGCCCCAGTATTTT.

This clone was seen many times. The chain combines TRBV27 with TRBJ2-3, with D maybe TRBD2 (6 bases). The V end lost 5 bases, the J end lost 0 bases, and 15 bases lay between the germline ends. The length of the CDR3 is 16 residues. Germline values: CDR1 MNHEY, CDR2 SMNVEV (reference sequence). The CDR3 protein is CASSRYSGLSTDTQYF. Written as DNA, the CDR3 is TGTGCCAGCAGTCGGTATAGCGGCCTTAGCACAGATACGCAGTATTTT.

This clone was detected many times. This chain joins TRBV28 and TRBJ2-1; 11 bases are shared with TRBD1. The CDR3 covers 13 residues. The trim removed 6 bases at V and 7 bases at J, leaving 2 bases unmatched. Germline V gene sequence: CDR1 MDHEN, CDR2 SYDVKM. DNA of the CDR3: TGTGCCAGCAGGGACAGGGGGCGAAATGAGCAGTTCTTC. This codes for CASRDRGRNEQFF.

This clone was recorded many times. The chain has TRBV6-2 or TRBV6-3 and TRBJ1-5; D ambiguous. The CDR3 has 12 amino acids. V lost 4 bases, J lost 9 bases, and 10 bases lay in between. Germline CDR1 and CDR2: MNHEY and SVGEGT. CDR3 DNA: TGTGCCAGCAGTTTTGACCTGAGGCCCCAGCATTTT. The encoded protein is CASSFDLRPQHF.

This clone was found many times. The rearrangement uses TRBV11-2 and TRBJ2-3, with 7 bases aligning to TRBD2. V gave up 7 bases and J gave up 5 bases; unmatched junction bases: 12. Per germline, CDR1 SGHAT and CDR2 FQNNGV. CDR3 length: 15 amino acids. The CDR3 nucleotides read TGTGCCAGCACTTTCAGGGAGGGCCGAGGAGATACGCAGTATTTT. Encoded protein: CASTFREGRGDTQYF.

This clone occurred a few times. The chain uses TRBV19 and TRBJ2-1; 9 bases agree with TRBD1. J lost 5 bases, V lost 1 base, and 3 bases had no gene match. CDR1 LNHDA and CDR2 SQIVND come from the germline V gene (reference sequence). This CDR3 has 15 residues. Here the CDR3 reads CASSIGTGENNEQFF. Here the CDR3 DNA reads TGTGCCAGTAGTATAGGGACAGGGGAAAACAATGAGCAGTTCTTC.

The chain has TRBV27 and TRBJ1-6, with D maybe TRBD1 (5 bases). The V gene lost 7 bases and the J gene lost 9 bases, with 22 bases spanning the gap. CDR1 and CDR2 (germline): MNHEY, SMNVEV (reference sequence). The length of the CDR3 is 16 residues. The CDR3, as DNA: TGTGCCAGCATCCTCCGCATGGACATGGGTATTTCACCCCTCCACTTT. Its translation is CASILRMDMGISPLHF.

Details on this clone: A clone one base away is much larger, so this may be a read error. This chain uses TRBV5-6 with TRBJ2-7; possible D gene TRBD1, 6 bases. The length of the CDR3 is 16 residues. Germline assignment: CDR1 SGHDT and CDR2 YYEEEE. The DNA for the CDR3 is TGTGCCAGCAGCTTGGTTGGAGACAGGTCCTCCTACGATCAGTACTTC. Its protein product is CASSLVGDRSSYDQYF.

This clone came up many times. The V call is TRBV4-3, the J call TRBJ1-2, with D possibly matching TRBD1 (5 bases). The CDR3 runs 15 residues. The ends were cut back, 0 bases at V and 2 bases at J, with 10 bases in the middle. The germline V gene encodes CDR1 LGHNA and CDR2 YSLEER. CDR3 DNA sequence: TGCGCCAGCAGCCAAGATCCATCAGGGAACTATGGCTACACCTTC. Translation: CASSQDPSGNYGYTF.

This clone was recorded at least ten times. This sequence joins TRBV20-1 and TRBJ2-1; D is possibly TRBD2 (6 bases). The CDR3 sequence is 15 residues long. Trimming cost V 0 bases and J 4 bases, with 13 bases left between them. Germline CDR1 DFQATT, CDR2 SNEGSKA (reference sequence). CDR3: CSARDDVRGYNEQFF. In DNA form, the CDR3 reads TGCAGTGCTAGAGATGATGTGCGGGGTTACAATGAGCAGTTCTTC.

This clone was seen many times. A much larger clone differs from this one at a single base, so this may be a read error. The gene calls are TRBV6-1 and TRBJ1-5; D is undetermined. The CDR3 is 15 amino acids. The V gene lost 1 base and the J gene lost 5 bases, with 12 bases spanning the gap. Per the germline V gene, CDR1 is MNHNS and CDR2 is SASEGT. The CDR3 loop reads CASSEGDVVDQPQHF. The DNA of the CDR3 is TGTGCCAGCAGTGAAGGTGACGTGGTCGATCAGCCCCAGCATTTT.